This record looks at one T cell receptor (beta chain) sequence and its context. These data originate in a study of control samples from healthy donors and cancer patients. The CDR3 consists of 13 residues. V shed 5 bases and J shed 2 bases, with 10 bases lying between them. CDR1 and CDR2 from the germline V gene are LNHDA and SQIVND (reference sequence). The protocol was immunoSEQ multiplex PCR, while the TCRdb copy is restricted to in-frame clones and leaves out a portion. The sample consists of approximately 150,000 clones, 89% of them appearing once. This chain uses TRBV19 with TRBJ2-7, with D possibly TRBD1 on 6 matching bases. Sequencing was carried out using PBMCs. This sequence originates from a man in his forties or fifties with head and neck cancer. CDR3 loop: CASSDRHPYEQYF. Written as DNA, the CDR3 is TGTGCCAGTAGTGACAGGCACCCCTACGAGCAGTACTTC.